The present T cell receptor (beta chain) was sequenced within a study of identical twins. All donors were healthy Caucasians. Unique molecular identifiers were in the cDNA, with template-switch universal primer binding. TCRdb independently ran MiXCR on the 5' RACE reads; one entry per CDR3 protein. The repertoire holds just under 550,000 distinct CDR3 sequences, with 13% to 15% as singletons. These same data were also listed under a study on yellow fever vaccine responses in identical twins.

The sequence came from a woman under 30 in good health. Source material: CD4+ T cells sorted from blood.

The CDR3 nucleotides are TGTGCCAGCAGCCAAGTCGGTACGAACACCGGGGAGCTGTTTTTT. This encodes CASSQVGTNTGELFF. The chain carries TRBV14 and TRBJ2-2; D is unresolved. V lost 1 base to trimming and J lost 0 bases, with 6 bases between them. This CDR3 has 15 amino acids. Germline loops: CDR1 SGHDN, CDR2 FVKESK.